The present TCR beta chain was sequenced within a study of beta chain features in type 1 diabetes. Study-wide results and limits: With patients and controls alike, PCR might favor shorter templates to an equal degree. A pattern of fewer insertions and more deletions at VDJ junctions was seen in type 1 diabetes patients. Sampled from patients, naive, central memory and Treg TCRB repertoires appeared more similar than those sampled from healthy donors. TCRB CDR3s were moderately but significantly shorter in Type 1 diabetes patients in all four CD4+ subsets.

Isolated RNA was reverse transcribed in full, so expressed TCRB transcripts were sequenced. TCRdb's copy holds only in-frame clones and misses some; the assay was immunoSEQ multiplex PCR. The sample has 100,000 to 150,000 clones; about 10% are singletons. About this clone: Antigen: not known.

This TCR came from a young man with type 1 diabetes. Sequences were obtained from central memory CD4+ T cells from blood.

This CDR3 reads CASARTPSNQPQHF. CDR3 nucleotides: TGTGCCAGCGCCCGGACACCCAGCAATCAGCCCCAGCATTTT. The chain has TRBV6-5 and TRBJ1-5; TRBD1 is a possible D gene (5 bases). The CDR3 extends over 14 amino acids. CDR1 MNHEY and CDR2 SVGAGI come from the germline V gene. Trimming shortened V by 8 bases and J by 1 base, and 12 bases separated the two germline ends.